This T cell receptor beta chain was documented in a study of blood T cells in healthy people across ages. General study results and limits: Naive and antigen-experienced cells were not separated, limiting conclusive comparison. Per million T cells, TCR beta diversity dropped roughly linearly as age increased. The long-lived group displayed more naive CD4+ cells, plus higher diversity, than the aged donors did.

From germline, CDR1 is SGHKS and CDR2 YYEKEE (reference sequence). V was clipped by 2 bases and J by 1 base, with 13 bases between them. CDR3 size: 15 residues. Regarding this clonotype: Its antigen is not known.

With a J-beta primer mix and a sample-barcoded 5' primer, a second PCR ran 7 to 11 cycles. MiXCR, run by TCRdb on the 5' RACE reads, gives a single entry per CDR3 protein. The profile shows roughly 1.9 million distinct CDR3 sequences, around 42% of them singletons. The sequence was collected from a human donor in good health. The sequenced sample consisted of blood. This chain joins TRBV5-5 and TRBJ2-7, with D hard to call. The chain's CDR3 is CASSFRAAESYEQYF. In DNA form, the CDR3 reads TGTGCCAGCAGCTTCCGGGCGGCGGAGTCCTACGAGCAGTACTTC.